The clone carrying this TCR beta chain has at least ten counts. No antigen is known for it. These data originate in a study of CD8 T cells in ankylosing spondylitis. The V and J ends lost 4 bases and 1 base, in that order; junction bases with no gene match: 1. The V gene's germline CDR1 is KGHSH and CDR2 LQKENI. The CDR3 is 14 residues long. Whole-study results and caveats: A motif of eight or nine highly homologous TCR beta variants was seen as apparently characteristic of ankylosing spondylitis blood. Prior literature has documented some motif variants in synovial fluid and blood from reactive arthritis. Clones tied to disease were said to be significantly enriched in matched ankylosing spondylitis synovial fluid.

Scientists made TCR beta libraries using quantitative 5'-RACE with molecular barcodes. TCRdb fed the 5' RACE reads into MiXCR, producing one record per CDR3 protein. The sample records around 180,000 distinct CDR3 sequences, 15% to 20% being singletons. The sequenced sample consisted of blood, either unsorted or a sorted T cell fraction (not recorded which). The chain uses TRBV18 and TRBJ1-3; the match to TRBD1 covers 7 bases. This receptor was obtained from a male donor aged 5 to 30 with ankylosing spondylitis or in good health (not recorded which). The CDR3 DNA is TGTGCCAGCTCACGACAGGGTTCTGGAAACACCATATATTTT. Amino acid sequence: CASSRQGSGNTIYF. The full variable domain, in which reference TRBV18 and TRBJ1-3 provide the parts outside the CDR3, is NAGVMQNPRHLVRRRGQEARLRCSPMKGHSHVYWYRQLPEEGLKFMVYLQKENIIDESGMPKERFSAEFPKEGPSILRIQQVVRGDSAAYFCASSRQGSGNTIYFGEGSWLTVV.